This TCR beta chain was sequenced in a study of post-analysis software for immune sequencing data. Looking at the study overall: Included courses were relapsing-remitting and secondary progressive multiple sclerosis; progressive-relapsing multiple sclerosis was also included.

The CDR3 has 13 residues. Germline V lookup: CDR1 SGDLS, CDR2 YYNGEE. Trimming pared 0 bases from V and 3 bases from J, leaving 6 bases between. TCR beta libraries were prepared from cDNA with unique molecular identifiers. TCRdb passed the PCR reads through MiXCR, listing each CDR3 protein once. The data contain about 430,000 distinct CDR3 sequences, approximately 39% of them seen just once; the ten biggest clones take up 7.6%. This clonotype occurred a few times. The antigen remains unidentified. Study-level findings and limits: Compared against controls, patients with multiple sclerosis displayed significantly lower normalized Chao1 diversity. About 5 TRBV segments occurring more often in patients than controls included TRBV5-6, TRBV5-1 and TRBV20-1. Under the F measure, samples that were prepared in one batch clustered strongly together.

The sequence derives from a girl aged 2-10 years with multiple sclerosis. The sequenced sample was blood. This chain joins TRBV9 and TRBJ2-5; D gene uncertain. This chain's CDR3 is CASSVAAEETQYF. The CDR3 DNA reads as TGTGCCAGCAGCGTAGCGGCAGAAGAGACCCAGTACTTC.